These 23 T cell receptor beta chains originate from one sample sequenced in a study of CD8+ T cells in alopecia areata. The treatment was: oral pan-JAK inhibitor, 5-10 mg twice daily. RNA, once extracted, was reverse transcribed into cDNA for use as the sequencing template. Generated by immunoSEQ multiplex PCR, the TCRdb table keeps only in-frame clones and is missing some. The table includes 170,000 or so clones, 50% to 65% detected once. Sequenced material: CD8+ T cells sorted from blood, taken at week 24, from a patient treated with tofacitinib. These receptor sequences come from a human donor with alopecia areata.

This clone has a handful of counts. The rearrangement links TRBV14 to TRBJ2-1; D not resolved. V was shortened by 0 bases and J by 2 bases, with 8 bases between the two germline ends. CDR3 length: 15 residues. Germline lookup yields CDR1 SGHDN and CDR2 FVKESK. The CDR3: CASSQEGPTYNEQFF. DNA for the CDR3: TGTGCCAGCAGCCAAGAAGGGCCCACCTACAATGAGCAGTTCTTC. Filled out from reference TRBV14 and TRBJ2-1, the complete variable domain reads EAGVTQFPSHSVIEKGQTVTLRCDPISGHDNLYWYRRVMGKEIKFLLHFVKESKQDESGMPNNRFLAERTGGTYSTLKVQPAELEDSGVYFCASSQEGPTYNEQFFGPGTRLTVL.

The V and J genes are TRBV2 and TRBJ2-1; possibly TRBD1 for D (5 bases). The V end lost 4 bases, the J end lost 5 bases, and 9 bases lay between the germline ends. The CDR3 is 13 residues long. From germline, CDR1 is SNHLY and CDR2 FYNNEI. CDR3 nucleotides: TGTGCCAGCAGTGGGGGCCGAGACAATGAGCAGTTCTTC. Translated, it gives CASSGGRDNEQFF. The full variable domain, in which reference TRBV2 and TRBJ2-1 provide the parts outside the CDR3, is EPEVTQTPSHQVTQMGQEVILRCVPISNHLYFYWYRQILGQKVEFLVSFYNNEISEKSEIFDDQFSVERPDGSNFTLKIRSTKLEDSAMYFCASSGGRDNEQFFGPGTRLTVL.

V usage is TRBV29-1 and J usage is TRBJ1-2; no clear D gene. The CDR3 covers 13 residues. V lost 4 bases, J lost 3 bases, and 12 bases lay in between. In germline, CDR1 is SQVTM, CDR2 ANQGSEA. CDR3 residues: CSVAFREDYGYTF. CDR3 nucleotides: TGCAGCGTTGCGTTTAGGGAAGACTATGGCTACACCTTC.

The chain combines TRBV19 with TRBJ1-5, with D tentatively TRBD1 (5 bases). V was clipped by 6 bases and J by 5 bases, with 20 bases between them. The CDR3 covers 16 residues. Germline values: CDR1 LNHDA, CDR2 SQIVND (reference sequence). In DNA form, the CDR3 reads TGTGCCAGTAGCCTACGTGGGGCAGGAGAAGATCAGCCCCAGCATTTT. Its protein product is CASSLRGAGEDQPQHF.

The CDR3 nucleotides are TGTGCCAGCAGTGTACCCACCTCAGGGGCTAGCACAGATACGCAGTATTTT. This encodes CASSVPTSGASTDTQYF. This chain connects TRBV9 to TRBJ2-3; D may be TRBD1 (6 bases). V shed 5 bases and J shed 0 bases, with 19 bases lying between them. The CDR3 loop spans 17 amino acids. Germline V CDR1 and CDR2: SGDLS, YYNGEE.

The chain links TRBV6-5 to TRBJ2-1, with 8 bases aligning to TRBD2. CDR1 MNHEY and CDR2 SVGAGI come from the germline V gene. This CDR3 is 15 amino acids long. V lost 5 bases and J lost 10; bases outside the gene matches: 13. Here the CDR3 DNA reads TGTGCCAGCAGTCCACTCAATAGCGGGGCAACCGAGCAGTTCTTC. Protein: CASSPLNSGATEQFF.

This clone showed up just a few times. Mismatch with germline at one junction end may stem from a read error. The rearrangement links TRBV4-1 to TRBJ1-1; perhaps TRBD1 as D (6 bases). Germline loops: CDR1 MGHRA, CDR2 YSYEKL. CDR3 size: 13 residues. CDR3: CASSLGGRSEAFF. In nucleotides, the CDR3 is TGTGCCAGCAGCTTAGGGGGGCGATCTGAAGCTTTCTTT.

This clone was found a few times. The chain joins TRBV29-1 to TRBJ1-1, with D hard to call. The CDR3 has 11 amino acids. The V gene's germline CDR1 is SQVTM and CDR2 ANQGSEA. Trimming left V 7 bases short and J 1 base short, with 7 bases between. The CDR3 DNA sequence: TGCAGCGCAACAGCGAACACTGAAGCTTTCTTT. Translating gives CSATANTEAFF.

The chain is built from TRBV4-1 and TRBJ1-1; D is perhaps TRBD1 (5 bases). Trimming stripped 1 base from V and 8 bases from J, with 11 bases between. CDR1 is MGHRA, CDR2 YSYEKL, per germline. The CDR3 length is 13 residues. The CDR3 DNA sequence: TGCGCCAGCAGCCAAGCTTCAGGGATAGAAGCTTTCTTT. It translates to CASSQASGIEAFF.

This clone turned up a few times. The chain recombines TRBV5-6 with TRBJ2-1; D not certain. Germline V CDR1 and CDR2: SGHDT, YYEEEE. The V end lost 4 bases, the J end lost 6 bases, and 8 bases lay between the germline ends. This CDR3 spans 12 amino acids. CDR3 sequence (DNA): TGTGCCAGCAGCCTTGGAATCAATGAGCAGTTCTTC. Residues: CASSLGINEQFF.

The rearrangement links TRBV7-2 to TRBJ2-7; 7 bases map to TRBD2. Germline CDR1 reads SGHTA; CDR2 reads FQGNSA. The junction had 4 bases not matched to a gene; V was cut back by 5 bases and J by 3 bases. The CDR3 has 13 amino acids. The CDR3 protein is CASSGTISYEQYF. In DNA, the CDR3 is TGTGCCAGCAGCGGGACTATCAGCTACGAGCAGTACTTC.

This chain connects TRBV7-2 to TRBJ2-1; TRBD2 agrees at 10 bases. The CDR3 spans 18 residues. The ends lost 2 bases at V and 2 bases at J; junction bases unmatched: 9. From germline, CDR1 is SGHTA and CDR2 FQGNSA. This chain's CDR3 is CASSLPLLAGVTYNEQFF. The CDR3 region has the DNA TGTGCCAGCAGCTTACCCCTTCTAGCGGGGGTGACCTACAATGAGCAGTTCTTC.

V and J are TRBV7-2 and TRBJ1-2; 9 bases line up with TRBD1. The CDR3 is made up of 15 amino acids. The V gene end was trimmed by 2 bases and the J gene end by 2 bases; junction bases not matched to a gene: 3. Germline CDR1 reads SGHTA; CDR2 reads FQGNSA. The CDR3 DNA follows: TGTGCCAGCAGCTTACTGGGGACAGGGAACTATGGCTACACCTTC. It specifies CASSLLGTGNYGYTF.

The rearrangement joins TRBV7-9 to TRBJ2-3; no definite D call. Germline-derived CDR1 and CDR2 are SEHNR and FQNEAQ (reference sequence). V lost 5 bases to trimming and J lost 6 bases, with 15 bases between them. The CDR3 sequence is 14 residues long. DNA of the CDR3: TGTGCCAGCAGCCCCAGGAACTCCGAGGATACGCAGTATTTT. It codes for CASSPRNSEDTQYF.

J is TRBJ2-3 and V is TRBV27, with D perhaps matching TRBD1 (5 bases). Per the germline V gene, CDR1 is MNHEY and CDR2 is SMNVEV (reference sequence). The CDR3 runs 16 residues. The germline V and J ends were trimmed by 5 bases and 4 bases, with 19 bases remaining between them. The CDR3 here is CASSPQGSGFADTQYF. DNA for the CDR3: TGTGCCAGCAGTCCCCAGGGCAGTGGGTTTGCAGATACGCAGTATTTT.

The V and J genes are TRBV10-3 and TRBJ2-5, with D perhaps matching TRBD1 or TRBD2 (5 bases each). This CDR3 comprises 14 residues. V lost 3 bases and J 5 bases, leaving 13 bases between the germline ends. Germline CDR1 is ENHRY and CDR2 is SYGVKD. The CDR3 DNA follows: TGTGCCATCAGTGATGAGGGGCAGTTGGAGACCCAGTACTTC. It yields the protein CAISDEGQLETQYF.

The genes are TRBV30 and TRBJ1-1; TRBD1 might be the D (6 bases). The germline CDR1 and CDR2 sequences are GTSNPN and SVGIG (reference sequence). The CDR3 sequence is 14 residues long. V lost 1 base and J lost 2, with 11 bases in between. This chain's CDR3 is CAWSGTADNTEAFF. In nucleotides, the CDR3 is TGTGCCTGGAGTGGGACAGCCGATAACACTGAAGCTTTCTTT.

This chain joins TRBV4-3 and TRBJ2-7, with 7 bases matching TRBD1. This CDR3 is built from 15 residues. Germline values: CDR1 LGHNA, CDR2 YSLEER. V dropped 0 bases and J dropped 3; count of bases not matched to a gene: 5. The CDR3 spells CASSQDRGTVYEQYF. Here the CDR3 DNA reads TGCGCCAGCAGCCAAGATCGAGGGACAGTCTACGAGCAGTACTTC.

V is TRBV29-1 and J is TRBJ1-2; D ambiguous. The V end lost 5 bases, the J end lost 8 bases, and 15 bases lay between the germline ends. This CDR3 has 12 amino acids. Germline loops: CDR1 SQVTM, CDR2 ANQGSEA. The CDR3 here is CSVPRRSGGYTF. DNA of the CDR3: TGCAGCGTTCCAAGGCGGTCGGGGGGCTACACCTTC.

The chain uses TRBV30 and TRBJ2-1; D gene uncertain. The CDR3 has 12 amino acids. Germline V gives CDR1 GTSNPN, CDR2 SVGIG (reference sequence). V lost 0 bases and J lost 5, with 5 bases in between. CDR3 sequence (DNA): TGTGCCTGGAGTGTTAAGGACAATGAGCAGTTCTTC. It specifies CAWSVKDNEQFF. Full variable domain (outside the CDR3, taken from reference TRBV30 and TRBJ2-1): SQTIHQWPATLVQPVGSPLSLECTVEGTSNPNLYWYRQAAGRGLQLLFYSVGIGQISSEVPQNLSASRPQDRQFILSSKKLLLSDSGFYLCAWSVKDNEQFFGPGTRLTVL.

The J gene is TRBJ1-2, the V gene TRBV30; 12 bases map to TRBD1. Trimming cost V 3 bases and J 7 bases; bases outside gene matches: 6. The CDR3 sequence is 14 residues long. Germline V CDR1 and CDR2: GTSNPN, SVGIG (reference sequence). CDR3 DNA: TGTGCCTGGAGCCCGGGACAGGGGGCTAGTGGCTACACCTTC. This sequence encodes CAWSPGQGASGYTF.

The gene calls are TRBV5-4 and TRBJ2-2; D remains ambiguous. Germline V CDR1 and CDR2: SGHNT, YYREEE (reference sequence). The V gene lost 0 bases and the J gene lost 6 bases, with 12 bases spanning the gap. The CDR3 consists of 15 residues. The CDR3 DNA sequence: TGTGCCAGCAGCTTGGTGTTAGAAGGCTCCGGGGAGCTGTTTTTT. It codes for CASSLVLEGSGELFF.

This clone was detected only a few times. The chain employs TRBV5-1 and TRBJ2-1, with 7 bases aligning to TRBD2. Germline V CDR1 and CDR2: SGHRS, YFSETQ. This CDR3 region has 12 residues. J lost 5 bases, V lost 10 bases, and 6 bases had no gene match. The CDR3 DNA follows: TGCGCCTCCCGGGGAGGGGACAATGAGCAGTTCTTC. It is translated as CASRGGDNEQFF.